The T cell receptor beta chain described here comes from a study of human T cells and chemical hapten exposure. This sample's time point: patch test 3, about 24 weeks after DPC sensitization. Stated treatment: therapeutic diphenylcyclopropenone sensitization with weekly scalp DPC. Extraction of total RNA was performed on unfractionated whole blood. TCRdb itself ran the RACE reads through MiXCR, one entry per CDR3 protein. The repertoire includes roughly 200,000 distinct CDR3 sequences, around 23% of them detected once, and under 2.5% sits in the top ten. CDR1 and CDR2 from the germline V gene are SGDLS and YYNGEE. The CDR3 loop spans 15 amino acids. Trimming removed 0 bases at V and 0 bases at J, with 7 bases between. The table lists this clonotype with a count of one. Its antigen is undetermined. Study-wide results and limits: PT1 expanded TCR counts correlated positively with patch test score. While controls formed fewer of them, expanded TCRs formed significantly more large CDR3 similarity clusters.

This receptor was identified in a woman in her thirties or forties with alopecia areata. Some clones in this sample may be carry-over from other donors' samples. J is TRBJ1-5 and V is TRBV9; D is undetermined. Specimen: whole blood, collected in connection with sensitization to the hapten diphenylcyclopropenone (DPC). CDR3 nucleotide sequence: TGTGCCAGCAGCGTAGTTGGGTTTAGCAATCAGCCCCAGCATTTT. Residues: CASSVVGFSNQPQHF.